This TCR beta chain stems from a study of CD8+CD57+ T cells in acquired aplastic anemia. The V gene's germline CDR1 is SGHTA and CDR2 FQGNSA. The CDR3 spans 13 residues. V lost 2 bases, J lost 7 bases, and 9 bases lay in between. Profiling of TCR beta VDJ combinations and CDR3 sequences used genomic DNA as template. TCRdb reanalysed the reads using MiXCR and keeps one entry per CDR3 protein. Here the sample spans some 70,000 distinct CDR3 sequences, roughly half being singletons. The receptor was isolated from a human donor in good health, serving as a control. The rearrangement uses TRBV7-2 and TRBJ2-1; D is unresolved. Input material: sorted CD4+, CD8+, or CD8+CD57+ T cells (not recorded which) from PBMCs. The CDR3 loop reads CASSLSSLNEQFF. DNA of the CDR3: TGTGCCAGCAGCTTAAGTAGCTTGAATGAGCAGTTCTTC. The entire variable domain, with the rest obtained from reference TRBV7-2 and TRBJ2-1, is as follows: GAGVSQSPSNKVTEKGKDVELRCDPISGHTALYWYRQSLGQGLEFLIYFQGNSAPDKSGLPSDRFSAERTGGSVSTLTIQRTQQEDSAVYLCASSLSSLNEQFFGPGTRLTVL.